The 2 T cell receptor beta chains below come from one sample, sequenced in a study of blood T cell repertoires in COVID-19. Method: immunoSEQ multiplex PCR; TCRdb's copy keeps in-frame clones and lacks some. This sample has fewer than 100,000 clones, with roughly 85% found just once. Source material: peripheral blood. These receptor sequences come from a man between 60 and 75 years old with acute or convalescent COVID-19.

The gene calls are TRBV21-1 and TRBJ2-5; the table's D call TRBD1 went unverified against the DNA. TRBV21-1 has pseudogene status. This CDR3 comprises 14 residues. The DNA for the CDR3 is TGTGCCAGCAGCAAAGAATACAGGTCAGAGACCCAGTACTTC. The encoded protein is CASSKEYRSETQYF.

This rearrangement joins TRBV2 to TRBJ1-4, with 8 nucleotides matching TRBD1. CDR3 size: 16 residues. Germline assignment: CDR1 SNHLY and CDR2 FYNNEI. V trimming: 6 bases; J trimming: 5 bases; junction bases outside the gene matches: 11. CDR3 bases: TGTGCCAGCAGGGGGGGACAGGTGGTCCCGAATGAAAAACTGTTTTTT. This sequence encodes CASRGGQVVPNEKLFF.